A single T cell receptor beta chain is shown here with its context. Its antigen remains unknown. Looked up from germline, CDR1 is SGHTA and CDR2 is FQGNSA. The CDR3 extends over 14 amino acids. Trimming stripped 5 bases from V and 2 bases from J, with 13 bases between. These data come from a study of response to subunit inactivated influenza vaccine. Overall study results and limits: The authors suggested that every seasonal influenza vaccination recruits few new T cells.

TCRdb re-derived calls from the RT-PCR reads in MiXCR, one entry per CDR3 protein. The table lists roughly 700,000 distinct CDR3 sequences, more than 11% of them singletons, with 6% to 7% in the top ten. Sequencing was performed on PBMCs from blood, taken around two weeks before vaccination. This chain joins TRBV7-2 and TRBJ2-7, with a tentative D call TRBD1 (6 bases). The sequence derives from a man in his forties or fifties who received an inactivated influenza vaccine. The CDR3 protein is CASSLPGQPYEQYF. For the CDR3, the DNA is TGTGCCAGCAGCCTACCAGGACAGCCCTACGAGCAGTACTTC.